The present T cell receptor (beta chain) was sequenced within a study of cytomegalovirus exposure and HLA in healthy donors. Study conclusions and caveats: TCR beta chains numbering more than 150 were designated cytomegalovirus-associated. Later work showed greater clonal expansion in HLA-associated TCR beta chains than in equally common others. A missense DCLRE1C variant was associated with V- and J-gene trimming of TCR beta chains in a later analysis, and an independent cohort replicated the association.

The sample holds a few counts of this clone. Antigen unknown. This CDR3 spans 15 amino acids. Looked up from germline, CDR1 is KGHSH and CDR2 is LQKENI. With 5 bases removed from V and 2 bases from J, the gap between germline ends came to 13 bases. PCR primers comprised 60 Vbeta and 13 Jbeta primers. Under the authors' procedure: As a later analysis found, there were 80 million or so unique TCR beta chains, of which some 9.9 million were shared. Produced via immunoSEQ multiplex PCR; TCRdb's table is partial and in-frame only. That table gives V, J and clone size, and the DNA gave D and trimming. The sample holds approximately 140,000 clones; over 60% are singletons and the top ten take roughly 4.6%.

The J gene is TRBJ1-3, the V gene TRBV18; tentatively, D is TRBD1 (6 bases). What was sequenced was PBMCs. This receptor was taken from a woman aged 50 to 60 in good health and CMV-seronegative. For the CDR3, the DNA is TGTGCCAGCTCATCCGTAAACAGGGCTGGAAACACCATATATTTT. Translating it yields CASSSVNRAGNTIYF.